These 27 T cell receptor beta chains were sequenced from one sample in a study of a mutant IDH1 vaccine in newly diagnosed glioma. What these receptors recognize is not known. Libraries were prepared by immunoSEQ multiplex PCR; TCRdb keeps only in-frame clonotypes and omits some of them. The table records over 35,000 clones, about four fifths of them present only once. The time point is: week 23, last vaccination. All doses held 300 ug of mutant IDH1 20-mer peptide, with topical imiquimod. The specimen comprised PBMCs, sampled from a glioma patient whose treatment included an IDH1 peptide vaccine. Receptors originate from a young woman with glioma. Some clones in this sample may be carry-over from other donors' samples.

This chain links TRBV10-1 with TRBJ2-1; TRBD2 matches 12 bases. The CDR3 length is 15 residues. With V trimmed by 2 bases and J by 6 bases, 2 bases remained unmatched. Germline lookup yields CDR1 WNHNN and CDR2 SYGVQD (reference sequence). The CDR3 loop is CASSEKTSGGNEQFF. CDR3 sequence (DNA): TGCGCCAGCAGTGAGAAGACTAGCGGGGGCAATGAGCAGTTCTTC.

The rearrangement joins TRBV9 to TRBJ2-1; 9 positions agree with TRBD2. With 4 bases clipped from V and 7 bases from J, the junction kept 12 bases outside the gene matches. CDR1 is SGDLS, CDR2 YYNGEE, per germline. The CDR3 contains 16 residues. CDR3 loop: CASSPRSGRTLNEQFF. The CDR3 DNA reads TGTGCCAGCAGCCCCCGGAGCGGGAGGACCCTTAATGAGCAGTTCTTC.

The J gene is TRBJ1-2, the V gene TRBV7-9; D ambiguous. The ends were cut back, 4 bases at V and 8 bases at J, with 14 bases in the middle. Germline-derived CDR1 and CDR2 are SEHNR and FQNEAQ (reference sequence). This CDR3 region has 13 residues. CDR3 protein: CASSSGQLGGYTF. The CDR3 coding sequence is TGTGCCAGCAGCTCGGGCCAACTTGGGGGCTACACCTTC.

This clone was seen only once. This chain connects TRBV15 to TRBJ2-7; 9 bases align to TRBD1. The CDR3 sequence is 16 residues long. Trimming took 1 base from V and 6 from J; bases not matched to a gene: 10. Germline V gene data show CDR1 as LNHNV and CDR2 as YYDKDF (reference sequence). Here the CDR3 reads CATSRGGRTGVREQYF. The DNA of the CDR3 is TGTGCCACCAGCAGAGGAGGTCGGACAGGGGTTCGCGAGCAGTACTTC.

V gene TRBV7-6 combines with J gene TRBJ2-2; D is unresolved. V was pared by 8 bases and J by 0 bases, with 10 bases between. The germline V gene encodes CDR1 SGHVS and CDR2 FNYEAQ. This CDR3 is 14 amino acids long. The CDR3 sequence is CASRAGANTGELFF. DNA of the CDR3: TGTGCCAGCCGGGCAGGAGCGAACACCGGGGAGCTGTTTTTT.

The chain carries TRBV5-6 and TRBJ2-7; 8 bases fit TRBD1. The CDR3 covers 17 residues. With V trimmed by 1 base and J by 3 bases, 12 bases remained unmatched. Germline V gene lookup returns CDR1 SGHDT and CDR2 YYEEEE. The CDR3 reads CASSLIGTGLSLYEQYF. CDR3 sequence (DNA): TGTGCCAGCAGCTTGATTGGGACAGGCCTTTCCCTCTACGAGCAGTACTTC.

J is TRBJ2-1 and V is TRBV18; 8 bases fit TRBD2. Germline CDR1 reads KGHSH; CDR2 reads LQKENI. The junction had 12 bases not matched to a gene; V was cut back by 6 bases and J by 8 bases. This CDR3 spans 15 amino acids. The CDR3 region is CASSGPGTSTDEQFF. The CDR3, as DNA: TGTGCCAGCTCCGGACCCGGGACTAGTACCGATGAGCAGTTCTTC.

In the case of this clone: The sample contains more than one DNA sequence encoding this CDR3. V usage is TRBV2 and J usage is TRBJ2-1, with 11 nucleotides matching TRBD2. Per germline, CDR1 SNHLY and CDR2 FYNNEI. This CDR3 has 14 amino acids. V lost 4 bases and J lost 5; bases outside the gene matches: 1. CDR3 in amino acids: CASSGLAGNNEQFF. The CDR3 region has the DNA TGTGCCAGCAGTGGACTAGCGGGGAACAATGAGCAGTTCTTC.

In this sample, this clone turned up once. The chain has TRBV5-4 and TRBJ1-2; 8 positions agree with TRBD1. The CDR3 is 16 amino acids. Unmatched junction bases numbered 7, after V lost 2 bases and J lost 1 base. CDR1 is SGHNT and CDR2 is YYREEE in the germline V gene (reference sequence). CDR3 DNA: TGTGCCAGCAGCTTCGGGACAGGAGTTGATAACTATGGCTACACCTTC. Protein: CASSFGTGVDNYGYTF.

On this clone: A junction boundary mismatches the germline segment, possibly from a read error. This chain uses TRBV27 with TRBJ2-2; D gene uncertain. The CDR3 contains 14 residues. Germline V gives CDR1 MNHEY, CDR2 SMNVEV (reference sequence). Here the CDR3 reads CASGFGRNTGELFF. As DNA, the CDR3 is TGTGCCAGCGGTTTCGGAAGGAACACCGGGGAGCTGTTTTTT.

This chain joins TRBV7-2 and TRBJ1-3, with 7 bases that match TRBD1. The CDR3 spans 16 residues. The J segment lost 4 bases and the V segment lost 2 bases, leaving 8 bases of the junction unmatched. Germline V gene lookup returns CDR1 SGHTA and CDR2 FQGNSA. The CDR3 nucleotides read TGTGCCAGCAGCTTAACCACAGGGGCCGGAGGAAACACCATATATTTT. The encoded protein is CASSLTTGAGGNTIYF.

CDR3: CASPPGGEMSNEKLFF. DNA of the CDR3: TGCGCCAGCCCCCCGGGGGGCGAGATGTCTAATGAAAAACTGTTTTTT. The chain joins TRBV23-1 to TRBJ1-4, with a weak D call TRBD1 (6 bases). TRBV23-1 is sorted into the ORF group, with uncertain function. This CDR3 region has 16 residues. Trimming removed 8 bases at V and 3 bases at J, with 19 bases between.

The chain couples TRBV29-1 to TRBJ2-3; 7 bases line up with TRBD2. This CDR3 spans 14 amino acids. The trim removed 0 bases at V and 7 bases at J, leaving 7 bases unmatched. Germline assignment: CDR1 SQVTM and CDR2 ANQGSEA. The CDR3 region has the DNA TGCAGCGTTGAAGAGGGGGGGACGACTAATACGCAGTATTTT. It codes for CSVEEGGTTNTQYF.

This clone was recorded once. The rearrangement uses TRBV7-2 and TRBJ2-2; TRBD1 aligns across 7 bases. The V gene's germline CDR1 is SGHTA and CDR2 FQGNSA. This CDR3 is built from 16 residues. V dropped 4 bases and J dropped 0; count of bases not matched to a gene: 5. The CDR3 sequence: CASSSTTGTNTGELFF. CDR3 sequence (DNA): TGTGCCAGCAGCTCAACGACAGGGACGAACACCGGGGAGCTGTTTTTT.

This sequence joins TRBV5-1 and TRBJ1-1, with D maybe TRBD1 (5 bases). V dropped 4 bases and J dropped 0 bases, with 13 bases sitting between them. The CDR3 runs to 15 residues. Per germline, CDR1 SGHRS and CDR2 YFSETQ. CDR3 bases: TGCGCCAGCAGCACTTCCCGGGGCATGAACACTGAAGCTTTCTTT. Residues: CASSTSRGMNTEAFF.

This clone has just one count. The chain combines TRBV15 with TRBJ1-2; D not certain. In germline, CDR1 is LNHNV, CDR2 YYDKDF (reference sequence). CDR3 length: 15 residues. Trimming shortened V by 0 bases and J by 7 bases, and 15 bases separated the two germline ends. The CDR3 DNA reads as TGTGCCACCAGCAGAGATACGGGTACCCGGGTTGGCTACACCTTC. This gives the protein CATSRDTGTRVGYTF.

In DNA, the CDR3 is TGTGCCAGCAGCTTAGGAACAGGGATTGGCTACACCTTC. Translating gives CASSLGTGIGYTF. The J gene is TRBJ1-2, the V gene TRBV7-2; possibly TRBD1 for D (6 bases). Trimming took 1 base from V and 7 from J, leaving 10 bases between them. Germline V gene lookup returns CDR1 SGHTA and CDR2 FQGNSA. This CDR3 spans 13 amino acids.

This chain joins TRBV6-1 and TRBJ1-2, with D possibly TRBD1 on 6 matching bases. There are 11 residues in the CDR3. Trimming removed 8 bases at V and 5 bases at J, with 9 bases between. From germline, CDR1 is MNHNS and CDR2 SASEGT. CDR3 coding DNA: TGTGCCAGCCAGAGGGGGTATGGCTACACCTTC. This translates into CASQRGYGYTF.

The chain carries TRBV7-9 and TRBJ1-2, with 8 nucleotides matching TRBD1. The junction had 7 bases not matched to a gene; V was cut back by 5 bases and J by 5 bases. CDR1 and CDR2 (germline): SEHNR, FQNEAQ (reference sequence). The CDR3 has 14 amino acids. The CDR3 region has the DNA TGTGCCAGCAGCGTCGAACAGGGGGTATATGGCTACACCTTC. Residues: CASSVEQGVYGYTF.

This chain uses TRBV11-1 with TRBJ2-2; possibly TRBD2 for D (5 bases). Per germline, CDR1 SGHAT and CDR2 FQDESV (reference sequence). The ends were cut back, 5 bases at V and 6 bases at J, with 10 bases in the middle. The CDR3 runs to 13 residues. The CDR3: CASSPRRAGELFF. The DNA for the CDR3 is TGTGCCAGCAGCCCCAGGCGGGCCGGGGAGCTGTTTTTT.

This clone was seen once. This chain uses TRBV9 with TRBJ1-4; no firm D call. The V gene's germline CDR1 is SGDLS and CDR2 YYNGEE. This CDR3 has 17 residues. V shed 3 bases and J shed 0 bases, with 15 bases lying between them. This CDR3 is CASSAHRQEATNEKLFF. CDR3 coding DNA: TGTGCCAGCAGCGCCCACAGACAAGAAGCAACTAATGAAAAACTGTTTTTT.

The CDR3 loop reads CASSGTGPYNEQFF. The DNA of the CDR3 is TGTGCCAGCTCCGGGACAGGGCCATACAATGAGCAGTTCTTC. The chain employs TRBV4-2 and TRBJ2-1; TRBD1 agrees at 9 bases. Germline V CDR1 and CDR2: LGHNA, YNFKEQ. Germline trimming cut 8 bases from V and 4 bases from J; bases unmatched to any gene: 6. The CDR3 spans 14 residues.

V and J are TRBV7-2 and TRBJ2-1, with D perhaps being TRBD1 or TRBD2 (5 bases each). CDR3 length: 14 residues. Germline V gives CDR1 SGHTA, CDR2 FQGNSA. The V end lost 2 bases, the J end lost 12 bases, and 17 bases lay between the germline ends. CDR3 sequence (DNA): TGTGCCAGCAGCTTATCCCCCGAGGGGAAGGGGCAGTTCTTC. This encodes CASSLSPEGKGQFF.

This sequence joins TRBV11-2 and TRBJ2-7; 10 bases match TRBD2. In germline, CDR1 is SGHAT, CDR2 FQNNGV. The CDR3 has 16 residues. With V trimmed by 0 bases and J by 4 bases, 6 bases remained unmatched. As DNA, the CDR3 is TGTGCCAGCAGCTTAGAGCTGGTAGCGGGAGGTTACGAGCAGTACTTC. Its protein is CASSLELVAGGYEQYF.

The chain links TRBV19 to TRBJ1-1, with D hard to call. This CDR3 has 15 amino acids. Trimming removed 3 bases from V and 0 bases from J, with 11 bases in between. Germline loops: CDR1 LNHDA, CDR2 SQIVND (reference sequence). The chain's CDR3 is CASSIKGPMNTEAFF. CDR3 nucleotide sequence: TGTGCCAGTAGTATTAAGGGCCCGATGAACACTGAAGCTTTCTTT. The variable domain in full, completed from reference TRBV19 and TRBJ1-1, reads DGGITQSPKYLFRKEGQNVTLSCEQNLNHDAMYWYRQDPGQGLRLIYYSQIVNDFQKGDIAEGYSVSREKKESFPLTVTSAQKNPTAFYLCASSIKGPMNTEAFFGQGTRLTVV.

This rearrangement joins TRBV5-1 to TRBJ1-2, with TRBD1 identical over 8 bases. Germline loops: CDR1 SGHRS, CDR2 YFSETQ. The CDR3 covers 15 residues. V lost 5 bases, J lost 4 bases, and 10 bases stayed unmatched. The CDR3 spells CASRPGQGTAYGYTF. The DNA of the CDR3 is TGCGCCAGCAGGCCAGGACAGGGCACGGCCTATGGCTACACCTTC. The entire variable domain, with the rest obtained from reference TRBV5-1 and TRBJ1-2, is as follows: KAGVTQTPRYLIKTRGQQVTLSCSPISGHRSVSWYQQTPGQGLQFLFEYFSETQRNKGNFPGRFSGRQFSNSRSEMNVSTLELGDSALYLCASRPGQGTAYGYTFGSGTRLTVV.

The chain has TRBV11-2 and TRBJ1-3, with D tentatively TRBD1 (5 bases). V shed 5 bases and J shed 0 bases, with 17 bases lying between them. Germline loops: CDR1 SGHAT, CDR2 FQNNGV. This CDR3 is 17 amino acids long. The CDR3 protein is CASSPLKGLRSGNTIYF. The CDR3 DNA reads TGTGCCAGCAGCCCTTTAAAGGGACTTCGCTCTGGAAACACCATATATTTT. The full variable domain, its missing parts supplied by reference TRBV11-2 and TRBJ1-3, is EAGVAQSPRYKIIEKRQSVAFWCNPISGHATLYWYQQILGQGPKLLIQFQNNGVVDDSQLPKDRFSAERLKGVDSTLKIQPAKLEDSAVYLCASSPLKGLRSGNTIYFGEGSWLTVV.